This T cell receptor beta chain was captured in a study of cytomegalovirus exposure and HLA in healthy donors (dated by TCRdb to the late 2010s). About the full investigation: In an earlier analysis of roughly 500 of the donors, 276 Gb of sequence data and approximately 100 million unique TCR beta sequences from about 179 million T cells were reported. An early release that covered several hundred HLA-typed donors contained around 300 gigabases of sequencing data and about 93 million unique TCR sequences. Of the 300 to 500 genotyped donors, 70% to 90% were placed in the genetic ancestry cluster associated with self-reported Caucasian donors. The aim of the study was to test whether cataloging public T cell receptors could identify signatures of past pathogen exposure. The study profiled the T cell repertoires of hundreds of subjects by immunosequencing and related them to cytomegalovirus serostatus. In addition to the first cohort of 666 subjects, a separate validation cohort of approximately 130 different subjects was used. High-throughput TCR immunosequencing, statistical association of individual TCRs with disease status, and machine learning were combined to predict cytomegalovirus infection status. A later analysis re-analyzed previously published TCR beta repertoires from several hundred donors and added high-resolution HLA genotyping to study TCR occurrence patterns. The later analysis used no new phenotypic data to find candidate immune exposures, relying instead on TCR beta sequences and their occurrence across donors. An earlier analysis of several hundred of the donors applied high-throughput TCR beta sequencing to assess whether each TCR beta V gene segment acted as functional or pseudogenic. Donor age, sex, ethnicity and CMV serostatus were compiled together with the repertoire data. A later genetic analysis used genome-wide SNP genotypes for 398 of the 666 donors, treating that subset as a discovery cohort. Every repertoire in the discovery cohort had been generated on one and the same sequencing platform. Class I and class II HLA loci were covered by the typing at four-digit resolution. The number of donors typed differed by locus, with about 629-630 for A, B, C, DRB1 and DQB1, 522 for DQA1, 600 to 610 for DPA1, and around 460 for DPB1. Because of strong linkage in the cohort, five DR-DQ haplotypes were treated as single units for association and clustering. Across under 500 genotyped donors of the cohort, an average of roughly 230,000 unique TCR beta nucleotide sequences per donor were sequenced, and approximately 19% of those sequences were non-productive.

With regard to this clone: The antigen it binds to is not known. The input lacks base qualities; no much larger clone sits a single base away.

The cohort was made up of 650 to 700 healthy bone marrow donors. At the time of sampling, all cohort members were nominally healthy, though unrecorded immune exposures were likely present. The donor tested CMV seronegative and was one of the 352 seronegative cohort members. A peripheral blood sample was provided by each donor, and peripheral blood mononuclear cells were used for TCR beta sequencing. The Qiagen DNeasy Blood Extraction Kit was used to extract genomic DNA from the blood cell samples. Library preparation employed the immunoSEQ multiplex PCR assay. For the multiplex PCR, a mixture combining 60 forward primers for TCR Vbeta segments and 13 reverse primers for TCR Jbeta segments was used. A multiplex PCR assay on genomic DNA amplified the CDR3 region of rearranged TCR beta genes. Amplified TCR beta libraries were sequenced as 87-base-pair reads on the Illumina HiSeq System. Turning to the authors' computational methods: A later analysis tallied around 82 million unique TCR beta chains across the 650 to 750 repertoires, and roughly 11 million of those chains were shared by two or more donors. A nearest-neighbor algorithm error-corrected the raw reads and collapsed the reads into unique sequences, merging closely related sequences to remove PCR and sequencing errors. Alignment of CDR3 sequences to IMGT reference sequences was used to assign V, D and J gene segments. For a sequence to be retained, a match of at least six nucleotides was required to both a V gene segment and a J gene segment. Rearrangements were classified as productive when the CDR3 lacked stop codons and remained in frame with V and J, and all other rearrangements were classified as non-productive. CDR3 was defined by IMGT convention, running from the second conserved V-encoded cysteine to the conserved J-encoded phenylalanine. The earlier analysis of more than 450 of the donors excluded sequences that lacked an unambiguous match to a single V gene segment. An earlier analysis of 587 of the donors called V segments functional above 56.7% productive rearrangements and segregating when the between-donor standard deviation exceeded 5%. A statistical classification framework was developed to diagnose cytomegalovirus status using the catalog of TCR beta chain sequences. A later analysis assigned V and J genes by comparing TCR nucleotide sequences with IMGT/GENE-DB human TR gene sequences. In a later analysis, CDR3 sequences and most-parsimonious VDJ recombination scenarios were assigned using the TCRdist pipeline. In a later analysis, each TCR beta chain was defined by its CDR3 amino acid sequence together with its V-gene family, and reads without a unique V-gene family were excluded. To address suspected cross-contamination and a sequencing artifact, a later analysis removed over 500 highly shared, low-generation-probability nucleotide sequences. A later analysis calculated a clonal expansion index for each public chain from normalized within-repertoire ranks of inferred template counts. Generation probabilities in a later analysis came from a VDJ recombination model fitted to out-of-frame rearrangements, and those results were checked against IGoR. In a later analysis, hypergeometric tests were used to score TCR-TCR, TCR-HLA and TCR-CMV co-occurrence, with a repertoire-size bias correction applied to TCR pairs. A later analysis estimated false discovery rates by permuting HLA or CMV assignments 20 times. In a later analysis, co-occurring TCRs were grouped with DBSCAN, and TCRdist sequence similarity was added when clustering was performed within HLA-allele-positive subsets. Repertoires with fewer than 30,000 or more than 120,000 public chains, plus five repertoires with anomalous nucleotide sharing, were excluded from co-occurrence clustering. Sourced from immuneACCESS, this table was stored by TCRdb with only in-frame sequences that have V and J called. A share of the clones is absent; for the studies checked, an unresolved V gene accounts for under half, and the remainder has no known explanation. From that table come the V and J calls and clone size; the DNA was used to work out D and trimming. Counted in this sample were about 170,000 clones; roughly 77% of them appeared once. The top ten clones comprise approximately 2% of the sample.

General findings and caveats noted by the study authors: A later analysis reported that several top co-occurrence clusters appeared linked to parvovirus B19, influenza, CMV and Epstein-Barr virus. The earlier analysis of some 560 of the donors excluded roughly 16 rarely observed V segments, including chromosome 9 orphons, because counts were too low. Roughly uniform sequencing depth across donors was assumed in presence/absence analyses, although this assumption may not hold. Because the 87-base-pair reads could not distinguish some IMGT-functional V segments, including TRBV6-2 and TRBV6-3, those segments were excluded. While some public TCRs were present in many individuals, most TCR sequences turned up only very rarely across donors. In an earlier analysis of some 550 of the donors, most TCR beta V segments were observed in productive rearrangements about 90% or about 30% of the time, broadly matching IMGT annotations. In a later genetic analysis, a missense DCLRE1C variant was associated with V-gene and J-gene trimming of TCR beta chains, and the association was replicated in an independent cohort. The classifier was reported to diagnose cytomegalovirus status with high specificity and sensitivity in both the original cohort and the validation cohort. Only TCR beta chains were sequenced in this cohort, and the absence of alpha or paired-chain data limited detectable features. Correlated functional status among segregating V segments might be attributable to linkage disequilibrium, but an unknown experimental factor could not be ruled out. The only immune exposure information available for the cohort was CMV serostatus. In a later genetic analysis, fewer N-insertions in productive TCRs were reported among donors in an Asian-associated ancestry cluster than the approximately 630-donor mean. Strong co-occurrence of HLA alleles, especially DR and DQ, made assigning TCR associations to individual alleles difficult. The study gave a list of under 200 TCR beta chains associated with cytomegalovirus. In a later analysis, around 15,000 TCR beta sequences were associated with specific HLA alleles at a false discovery rate of 0.05. The sequencing pipeline was judged likely to have produced a cluster of highly shared sequence variants as a technical artifact. In a later analysis, TCR association rates were found to vary across HLA loci, with the most associated TCRs seen for DRB1 alleles and the fewest for HLA-C alleles. A further reported finding was that TCR beta sequences accurately predicted the HLA-A and HLA-B alleles for most subjects in the first cohort. A later analysis found that HLA-associated TCR beta chains were more clonally expanded and had lower generation probabilities than equally common non-associated chains. According to a later analysis, most CMV-associated TCR beta chains appeared to be HLA-restricted, and the HLA associations seemed to be driven largely by CMV exposure. Because HLA typing was unavailable for some donors at each locus, only the typed subset was used in association tests. A few of the identified cytomegalovirus-associated TCR beta chains were confirmed in vitro to be specific for cytomegalovirus antigens. The authors suggested that the approach could potentially be generalized to other disease states and immunological phenotypes.

Reading from cysteine to phenylalanine, the CDR3 counts 14 amino acids. The retained sequence is limited to the CDR3, 42 bases, with the frame set at the first base. Per the germline V gene, SGHRS is the CDR1 and YFSETQ is the CDR2. V loses 0 bases, J loses 3 bases, and the germline ends lie 10 bases apart. The TCR sequence derives from a woman aged 18-35 years in good health and CMV-seronegative. The chain employs TRBV5-1 and TRBJ2-7, with no confidently assigned D gene. Sequencing used PBMCs. CDR3 protein: CASSLGGLLYEQYF. The base sequence is TGCGCCAGCAGCTTGGGCGGTCTTCTCTACGAGCAGTACTTC.